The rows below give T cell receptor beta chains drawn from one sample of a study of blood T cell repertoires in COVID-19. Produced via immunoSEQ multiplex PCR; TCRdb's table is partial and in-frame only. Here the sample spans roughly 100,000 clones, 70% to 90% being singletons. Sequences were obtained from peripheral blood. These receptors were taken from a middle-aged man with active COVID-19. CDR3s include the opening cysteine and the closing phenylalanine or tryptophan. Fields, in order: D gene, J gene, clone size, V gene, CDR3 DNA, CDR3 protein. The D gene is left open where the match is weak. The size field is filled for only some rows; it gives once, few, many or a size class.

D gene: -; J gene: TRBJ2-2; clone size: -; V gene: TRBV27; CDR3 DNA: TGTGCCAGCAGTTTATCCGCGGGGAGCACGAACACCGGGGAGCTGTTTTTT; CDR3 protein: CASSLSAGSTNTGELFF
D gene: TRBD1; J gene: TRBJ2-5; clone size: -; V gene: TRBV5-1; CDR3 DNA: TGCGCCAGCAGGCGGACAGGGATGGAGACCCAGTACTTC; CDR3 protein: CASRRTGMETQYF
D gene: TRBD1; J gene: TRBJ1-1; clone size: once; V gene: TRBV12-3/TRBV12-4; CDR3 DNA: TGTGCCAGTTACAGGGGGCAAACTGAAGCTTTCTTT; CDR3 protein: CASYRGQTEAFF
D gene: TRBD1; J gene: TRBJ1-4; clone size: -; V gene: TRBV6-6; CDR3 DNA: TGTGCCAGCAGTCCCCTGCCGGGACAGGGGTCTTATAATGAAAAACTGTTTTTT; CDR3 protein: CASSPLPGQGSYNEKLFF
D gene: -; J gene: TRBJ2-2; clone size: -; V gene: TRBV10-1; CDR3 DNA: TGCGCCAGCAGTGAGCTGGCGGCGAGCGCCGGGGAGCTGTTTTTT; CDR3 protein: CASSELAASAGELFF
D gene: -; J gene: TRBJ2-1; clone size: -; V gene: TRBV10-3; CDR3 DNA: TGTGCCATCAGTGAGTCTACTAAGGATGAGCAGTTCTTC; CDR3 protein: CAISESTKDEQFF
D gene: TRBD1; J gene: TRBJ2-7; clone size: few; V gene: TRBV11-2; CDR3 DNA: TGTGCCAGCAGCGTGGGACAGACTCCCTACTTC; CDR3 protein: CASSVGQTPYF
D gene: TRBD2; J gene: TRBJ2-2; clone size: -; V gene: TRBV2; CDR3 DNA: TGTGCCAGCAGGACACTAGCGGGGGACACCGGGGAGCTGTTTTTT; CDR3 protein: CASRTLAGDTGELFF
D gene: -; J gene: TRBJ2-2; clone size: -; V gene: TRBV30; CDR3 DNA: TGTGCCTACCCGGCGGGGACCGGGGAGCTGTTTTTT; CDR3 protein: CAYPAGTGELFF
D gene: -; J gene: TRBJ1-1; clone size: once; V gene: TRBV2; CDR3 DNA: TGTGCCCCCAGGGTAGGAGGGGAGTGGACTGAAGCTTTCTTT; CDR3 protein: CAPRVGGEWTEAFF
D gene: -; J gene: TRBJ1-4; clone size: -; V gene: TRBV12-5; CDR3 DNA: TGTGCTAGTGGTTTGGATAGCGAAAAACTGTTTTTT; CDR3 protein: CASGLDSEKLFF
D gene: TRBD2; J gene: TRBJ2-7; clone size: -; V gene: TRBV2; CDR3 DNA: TGTGCCAGTCGCGGGGGATCCTACGAGCAGTACTTC; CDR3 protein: CASRGGSYEQYF
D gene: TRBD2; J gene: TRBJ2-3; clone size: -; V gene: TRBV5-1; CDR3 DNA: TGCGCCAGCAGACGGGGGACTAGCGGGGTTTTAGATACGCAGTATTTT; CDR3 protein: CASRRGTSGVLDTQYF
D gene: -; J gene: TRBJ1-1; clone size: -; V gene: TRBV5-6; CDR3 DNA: TGTGCCAGCAGCCCGGGGGGGCGAGACACTGAAGCTTTCTTT; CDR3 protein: CASSPGGRDTEAFF
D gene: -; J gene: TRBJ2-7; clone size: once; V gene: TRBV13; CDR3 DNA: TGTGCCAGCCGTCCTCGGGGTTCCTACGAGCAGTACTTC; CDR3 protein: CASRPRGSYEQYF
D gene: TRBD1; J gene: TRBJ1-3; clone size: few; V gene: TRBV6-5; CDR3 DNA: TGTGCCACCGAGGGGGCTGTTGGAAACACCATATATTTT; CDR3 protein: CATEGAVGNTIYF
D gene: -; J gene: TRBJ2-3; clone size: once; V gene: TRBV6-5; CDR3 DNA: TGTGCCAGCAGGCGACTGGGGGGACTAGATACGCAGTATTTT; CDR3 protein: CASRRLGGLDTQYF
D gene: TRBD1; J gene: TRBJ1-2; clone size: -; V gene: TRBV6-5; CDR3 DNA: TGTGCCAGCATTTGGGACAGGGGGGACTATGGCTACACCTTC; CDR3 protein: CASIWDRGDYGYTF
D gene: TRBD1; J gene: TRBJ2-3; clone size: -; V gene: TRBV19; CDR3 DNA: TGTGCCAGTAGTACCCGGACAGGGGCAGTAGATACGCAGTATTTT; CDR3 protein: CASSTRTGAVDTQYF
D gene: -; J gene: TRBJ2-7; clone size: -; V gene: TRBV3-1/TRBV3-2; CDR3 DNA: TGTGCCAGCAGCCAATCAGGGTCCAACGAGCAGTACTTC; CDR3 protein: CASSQSGSNEQYF
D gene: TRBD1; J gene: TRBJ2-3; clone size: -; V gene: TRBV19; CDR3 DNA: TGTGCCAGTACCCCGGACAGGTTGGACACAGATACGCAGTATTTT; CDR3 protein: CASTPDRLDTDTQYF
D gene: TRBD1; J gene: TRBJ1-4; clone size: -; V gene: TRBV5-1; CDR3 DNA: TGCGCCAGCAGCCGTACCGGGACAGGGACTAATGAAAAACTGTTTTTT; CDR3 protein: CASSRTGTGTNEKLFF
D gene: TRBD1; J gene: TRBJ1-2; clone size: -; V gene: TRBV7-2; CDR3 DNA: TGTGCCAGCAGCTCCGGTTTTGGACAGGGGGCCCCACGGAGTGGCTACACCTTC; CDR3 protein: CASSSGFGQGAPRSGYTF
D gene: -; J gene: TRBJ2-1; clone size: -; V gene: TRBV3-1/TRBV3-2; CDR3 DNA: TGTGCCAGCAGCCAAGAGCCGCGGCCCAATGAGCAGTTCTTC; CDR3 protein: CASSQEPRPNEQFF
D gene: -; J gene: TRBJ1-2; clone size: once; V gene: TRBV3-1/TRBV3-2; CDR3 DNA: TGTGCCAGCAGCCCGAAGGGGCTGGAGGGCTACACCTTC; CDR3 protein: CASSPKGLEGYTF
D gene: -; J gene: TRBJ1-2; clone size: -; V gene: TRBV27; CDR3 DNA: TGTGCCAGCAGTTTATCGAGCACCACTAACTATGGCTACACCTTC; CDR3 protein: CASSLSSTTNYGYTF
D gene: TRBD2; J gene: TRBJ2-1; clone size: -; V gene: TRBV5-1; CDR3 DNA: TGCGCCAGCAGCTTTGTACGGGAGGCTTACAATGAGCAGTTCTTC; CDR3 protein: CASSFVREAYNEQFF
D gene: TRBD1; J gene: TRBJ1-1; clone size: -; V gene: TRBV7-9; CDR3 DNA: TGTGCCAGCAGCGTGGGACAGGGGGAAAGAGCTTTCTTT; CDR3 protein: CASSVGQGERAFF
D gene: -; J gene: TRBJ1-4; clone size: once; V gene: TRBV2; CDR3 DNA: TGTGCCAGCAGTGATGATCCCCTGGGGCCAGCAACTAATGAAAAACTGTTTTTT; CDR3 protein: CASSDDPLGPATNEKLFF
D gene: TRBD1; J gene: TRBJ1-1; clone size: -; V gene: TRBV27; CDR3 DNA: TGTGCCAGCAGTTCAATTCGGACAGGGGGGGGAGCTTTCTTT; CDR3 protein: CASSSIRTGGGAFF
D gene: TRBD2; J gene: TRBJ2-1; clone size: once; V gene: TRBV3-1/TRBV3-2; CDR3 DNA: TGTGCCAGCAGCCAAGATCTTCCTAGCGGGGGCTTATCCTACAATGAGCAGTTCTTC; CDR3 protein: CASSQDLPSGGLSYNEQFF
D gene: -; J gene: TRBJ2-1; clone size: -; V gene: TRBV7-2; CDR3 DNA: TGTGCCAGCAGCTTGGCTAGTTTCTCCTACAATGAGCAGTTCTTC; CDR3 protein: CASSLASFSYNEQFF
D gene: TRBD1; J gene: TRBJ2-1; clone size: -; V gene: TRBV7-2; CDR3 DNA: TGTGCCAGCAGCGCGGCCGGGACAGGGGTGAGCAATGAGCAGTTCTTC; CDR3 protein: CASSAAGTGVSNEQFF
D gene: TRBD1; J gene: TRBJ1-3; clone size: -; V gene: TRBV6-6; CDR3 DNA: TGTGTCAGCAGCTCTGACAGGGAGAGAAGAAACACCATATATTTT; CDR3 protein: CVSSSDRERRNTIYF
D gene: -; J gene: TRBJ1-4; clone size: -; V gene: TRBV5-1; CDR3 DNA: TGCGCCAGCAGTAATGGACTGTTCGAAAAACTGTTTTTT; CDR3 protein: CASSNGLFEKLFF
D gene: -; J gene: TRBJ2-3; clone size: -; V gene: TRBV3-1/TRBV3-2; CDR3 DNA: TGTGCCAGCAGCGCCCGGTCGCCGCCAGATACGCAGTATTTT; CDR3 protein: CASSARSPPDTQYF
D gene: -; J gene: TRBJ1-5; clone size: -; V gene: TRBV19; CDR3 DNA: TGTGCCAGTAGTATTCAGGGACTTAGCAATCAGCCCCAGCATTTT; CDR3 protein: CASSIQGLSNQPQHF
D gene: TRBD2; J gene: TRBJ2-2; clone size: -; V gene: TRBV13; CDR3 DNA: TGTGCCAGCAGCCCGACTAGCGGGGGCCTCGGGGAGCTGTTTTTT; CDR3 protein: CASSPTSGGLGELFF
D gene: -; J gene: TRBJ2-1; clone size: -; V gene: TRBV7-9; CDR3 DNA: TGTGCCAGCAGCCCCGGGGGCGGGGGCCTAGAGCAGTTCTTC; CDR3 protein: CASSPGGGGLEQFF
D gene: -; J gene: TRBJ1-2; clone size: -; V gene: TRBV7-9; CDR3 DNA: TGTGCCAGCATACGGGCCGGGGGGGCCCCGTTTGGGGATGGCTACACCTTC; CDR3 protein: CASIRAGGAPFGDGYTF
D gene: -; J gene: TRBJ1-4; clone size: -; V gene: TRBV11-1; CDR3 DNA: TGTGCCAGCAGCTTGGGGGCCGAAGAAAAACTGTTTTTT; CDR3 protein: CASSLGAEEKLFF
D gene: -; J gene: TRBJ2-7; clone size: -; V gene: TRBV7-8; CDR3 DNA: TGTGCCAGCAGCTTATGGGGGGGCTTGAAATCCTACGAGCAGTACTTC; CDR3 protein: CASSLWGGLKSYEQYF
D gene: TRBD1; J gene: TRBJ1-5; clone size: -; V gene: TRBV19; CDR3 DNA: TGTGCCAGCGGGACAGGGTACTCCCAGCCCCAGCATTTT; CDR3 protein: CASGTGYSQPQHF
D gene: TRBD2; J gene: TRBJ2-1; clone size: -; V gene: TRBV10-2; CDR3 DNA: TGCGCCAGCAGTGAAGGGACTAGCGGGGGGGCATTTAATGAGCAGTTCTTC; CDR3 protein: CASSEGTSGGAFNEQFF
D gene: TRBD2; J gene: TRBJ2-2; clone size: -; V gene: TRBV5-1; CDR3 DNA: TGCGCCAGCAGCTTTGTGGTTGGCGGGGGGCAGTACACCGGGGAGCTGTTTTTT; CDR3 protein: CASSFVVGGGQYTGELFF
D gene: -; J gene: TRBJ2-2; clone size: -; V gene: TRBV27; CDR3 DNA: TGTGCCAGCAGTTTAGAGCCCCCCCTAGCGAGCACCGGGGAGCTGTTTTTT; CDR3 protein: CASSLEPPLASTGELFF
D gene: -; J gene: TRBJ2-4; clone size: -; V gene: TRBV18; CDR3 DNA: TGTGCCAGCTCACCACGGCAGGGCTCAGCCAAAAACATTCAGTACTTC; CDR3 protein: CASSPRQGSAKNIQYF
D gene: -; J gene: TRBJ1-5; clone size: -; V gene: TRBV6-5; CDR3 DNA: TGTGCCAGCAGCCGGACAGACAATCAGCCCCAGCATTTT; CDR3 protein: CASSRTDNQPQHF
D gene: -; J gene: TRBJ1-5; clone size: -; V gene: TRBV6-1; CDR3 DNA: TGTGCCAGCAGTGAAGGGTGGGGGGGTAGTCAGCCCCAGCATTTT; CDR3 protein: CASSEGWGGSQPQHF
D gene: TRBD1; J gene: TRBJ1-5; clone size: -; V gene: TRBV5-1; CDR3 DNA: TGCGCCAGCAGCTATTTCCGGACAGGTAGCAATCAGCCCCAGCATTTT; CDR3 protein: CASSYFRTGSNQPQHF
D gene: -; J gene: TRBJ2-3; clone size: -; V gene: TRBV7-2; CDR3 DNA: TGTGCCAGCTCCCGCGGGGGCTCCTCCTTCACAGATACGCAGTATTTT; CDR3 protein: CASSRGGSSFTDTQYF
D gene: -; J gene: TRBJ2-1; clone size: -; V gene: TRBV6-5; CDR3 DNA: TGTGCCAGCAGTTACGACAGGTTGAACAATGAGCAGTTCTTC; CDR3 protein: CASSYDRLNNEQFF
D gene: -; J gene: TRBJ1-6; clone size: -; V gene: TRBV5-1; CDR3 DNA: TGCGCCAGCAGCTTGTCAGGGCTGGGTCCTAATTCACCCCTCCACTTT; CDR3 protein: CASSLSGLGPNSPLHF
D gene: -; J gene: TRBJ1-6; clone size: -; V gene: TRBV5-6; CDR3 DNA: TGTGCCAGCAGCCCGGACGGGGGCTCCTATAATTCACCCCTCCACTTT; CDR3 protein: CASSPDGGSYNSPLHF
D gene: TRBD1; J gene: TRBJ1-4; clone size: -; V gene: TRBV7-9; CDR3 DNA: TGTGCCAGCAGTACGACAGGGGGCAAGGGTGAAAAACTGTTTTTT; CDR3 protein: CASSTTGGKGEKLFF
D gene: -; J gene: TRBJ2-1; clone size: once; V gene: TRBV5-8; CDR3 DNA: TGTGCCAGCAGTTCAGGGGTGACTGAGCAGTTCTTC; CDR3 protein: CASSSGVTEQFF
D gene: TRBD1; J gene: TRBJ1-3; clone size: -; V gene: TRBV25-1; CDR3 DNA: TGTGCCAGCAGTGCCCTAGGACAGGGGGCCTCTGGAAACACCATATATTTT; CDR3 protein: CASSALGQGASGNTIYF
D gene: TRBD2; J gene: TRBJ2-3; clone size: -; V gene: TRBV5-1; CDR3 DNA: TGCGCCAGCTGGGGCGGGGGGTCCTCAGATACGCAGTATTTT; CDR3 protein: CASWGGGSSDTQYF
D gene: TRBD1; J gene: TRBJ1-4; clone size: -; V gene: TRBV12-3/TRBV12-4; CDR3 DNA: TGTGCCAGCAGGGGGGACAGTTATGAAAAACTGTTTTTT; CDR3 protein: CASRGDSYEKLFF
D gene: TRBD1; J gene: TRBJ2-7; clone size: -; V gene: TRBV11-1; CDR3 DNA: TGTGCCAGCAGCCCCCTGGGACAGGCTTCCTACGAGCAGTACTTC; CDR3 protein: CASSPLGQASYEQYF